This TCR beta chain derives from a study of T cell repertoires in cytomegalovirus infection. The study's findings and limits: Identification of carriers of CMV plus the relevant HLA was achieved through cumulative public TCR beta family frequency. Clonotype analysis showed dominance of the ex vivo response by HLA-C-restricted CMV-specific TCR beta clonotypes.

This clonotype has just a few counts. No antigen is known for it. A single record per CDR3 protein comes from TCRdb applying MiXCR to the reads. The sample has about 450,000 distinct CDR3 sequences, under 40% seen once; the top ten hold approximately 15%. V lost 5 bases, J lost 4 bases, and 14 bases lay in between. The CDR3 covers 14 residues. Germline V lookup: CDR1 SGHTA, CDR2 FQGNSA. The J gene is TRBJ2-5, the V gene TRBV7-2; maybe TRBD2 (6 bases). The TCR sequence derives from a human donor in good health (CMV status not recorded). Some clones in this sample may be carry-over from other donors' samples. The material sequenced was PBMCs. The CDR3, as DNA: TGTGCCAGCAGCGCGGGACCCATACCAGAGACCCAGTACTTC. This encodes CASSAGPIPETQYF. Filled out from reference TRBV7-2 and TRBJ2-5, the complete variable domain reads GAGVSQSPSNKVTEKGKDVELRCDPISGHTALYWYRQSLGQGLEFLIYFQGNSAPDKSGLPSDRFSAERTGGSVSTLTIQRTQQEDSAVYLCASSAGPIPETQYFGPGTRLLVL.